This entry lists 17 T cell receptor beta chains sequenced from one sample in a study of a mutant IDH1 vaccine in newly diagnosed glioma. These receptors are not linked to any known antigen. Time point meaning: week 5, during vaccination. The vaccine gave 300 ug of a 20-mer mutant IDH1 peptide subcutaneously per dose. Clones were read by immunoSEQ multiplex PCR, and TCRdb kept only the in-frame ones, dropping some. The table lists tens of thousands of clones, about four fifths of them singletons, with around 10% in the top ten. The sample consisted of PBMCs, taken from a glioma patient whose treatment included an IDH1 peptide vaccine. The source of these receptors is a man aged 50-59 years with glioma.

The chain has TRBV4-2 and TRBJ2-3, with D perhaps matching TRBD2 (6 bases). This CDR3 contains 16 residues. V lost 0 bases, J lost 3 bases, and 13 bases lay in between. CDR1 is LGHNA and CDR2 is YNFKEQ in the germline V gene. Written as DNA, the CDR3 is TGTGCCAGCAGCCAAGATTGGGGGAGGAGGACAGATACGCAGTATTTT. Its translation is CASSQDWGRRTDTQYF.

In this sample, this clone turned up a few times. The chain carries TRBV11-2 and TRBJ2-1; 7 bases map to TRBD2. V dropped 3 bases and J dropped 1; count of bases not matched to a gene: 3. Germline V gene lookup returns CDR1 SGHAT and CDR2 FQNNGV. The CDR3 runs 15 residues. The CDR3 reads CASSFDGGSYNEQFF. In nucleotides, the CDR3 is TGTGCCAGCAGCTTTGACGGGGGGTCCTACAATGAGCAGTTCTTC.

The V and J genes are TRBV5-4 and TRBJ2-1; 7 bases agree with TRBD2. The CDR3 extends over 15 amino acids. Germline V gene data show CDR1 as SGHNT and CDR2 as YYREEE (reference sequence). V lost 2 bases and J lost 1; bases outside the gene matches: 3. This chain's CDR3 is CASSFGAGSYNEQFF. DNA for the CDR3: TGTGCCAGCAGCTTTGGAGCGGGGTCCTACAATGAGCAGTTCTTC.

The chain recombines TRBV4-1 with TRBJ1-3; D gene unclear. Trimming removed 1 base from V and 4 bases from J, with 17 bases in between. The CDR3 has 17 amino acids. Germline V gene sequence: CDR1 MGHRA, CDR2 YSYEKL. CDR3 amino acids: CASSQVGSLGLGNTIYF. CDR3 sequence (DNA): TGCGCCAGCAGCCAAGTCGGGAGTCTCGGATTGGGAAACACCATATATTTT.

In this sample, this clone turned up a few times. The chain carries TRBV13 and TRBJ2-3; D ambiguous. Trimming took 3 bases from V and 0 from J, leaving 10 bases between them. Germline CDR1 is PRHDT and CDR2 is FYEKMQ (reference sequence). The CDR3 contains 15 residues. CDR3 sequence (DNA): TGTGCCAGCAGCTTCCGAGTTACTAGCACAGATACGCAGTATTTT. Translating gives CASSFRVTSTDTQYF.

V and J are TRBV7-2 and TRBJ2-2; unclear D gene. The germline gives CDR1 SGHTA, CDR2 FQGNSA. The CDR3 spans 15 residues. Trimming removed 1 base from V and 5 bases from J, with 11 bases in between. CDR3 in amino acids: CASSLVVFTTGELFF. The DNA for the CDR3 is TGTGCCAGCAGCTTAGTGGTCTTTACGACCGGGGAGCTGTTTTTT.

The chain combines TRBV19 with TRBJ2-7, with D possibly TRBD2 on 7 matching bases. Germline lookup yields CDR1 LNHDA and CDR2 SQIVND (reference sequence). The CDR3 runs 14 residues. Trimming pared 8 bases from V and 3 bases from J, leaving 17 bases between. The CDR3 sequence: CASALGGDNYEQYF. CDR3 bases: TGTGCCAGTGCCCTTGGGGGGGACAACTACGAGCAGTACTTC.

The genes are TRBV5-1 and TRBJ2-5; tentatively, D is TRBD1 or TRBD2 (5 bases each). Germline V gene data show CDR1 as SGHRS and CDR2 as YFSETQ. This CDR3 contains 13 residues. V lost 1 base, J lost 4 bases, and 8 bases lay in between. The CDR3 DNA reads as TGCGCCAGCAGCTTGAATGGGGGAGAGACCCAGTACTTC. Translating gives CASSLNGGETQYF.

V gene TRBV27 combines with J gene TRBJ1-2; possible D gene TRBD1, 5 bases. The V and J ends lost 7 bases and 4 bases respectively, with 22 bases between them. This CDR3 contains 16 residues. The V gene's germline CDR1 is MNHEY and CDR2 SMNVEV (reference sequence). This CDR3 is CASMPYGWGETYGYTF. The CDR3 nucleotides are TGTGCCAGCATGCCATACGGGTGGGGGGAAACCTATGGCTACACCTTC.

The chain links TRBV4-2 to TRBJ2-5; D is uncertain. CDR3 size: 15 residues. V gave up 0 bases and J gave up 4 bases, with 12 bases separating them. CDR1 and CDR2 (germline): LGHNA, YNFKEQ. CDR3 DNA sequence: TGTGCCAGCAGCCAAGACTTATCCGGTCCAGAGACCCAGTACTTC. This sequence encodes CASSQDLSGPETQYF.

CDR3 residues: CASSLAQGARETQYF. The CDR3 coding sequence is TGTGCCAGCAGCTTAGCTCAGGGGGCGCGAGAGACCCAGTACTTC. The chain employs TRBV7-2 and TRBJ2-5; 8 bases agree with TRBD1. With V trimmed by 0 bases and J by 4 bases, 4 bases remained unmatched. Per the germline V gene, CDR1 is SGHTA and CDR2 is FQGNSA. This CDR3 has 15 amino acids.

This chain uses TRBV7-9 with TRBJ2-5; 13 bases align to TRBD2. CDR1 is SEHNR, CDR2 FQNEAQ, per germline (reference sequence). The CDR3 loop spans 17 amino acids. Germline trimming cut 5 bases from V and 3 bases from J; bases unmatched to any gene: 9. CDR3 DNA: TGTGCCAGCAGCCCTCAACTAGCGGGAGGGCTAGAAGAGACCCAGTACTTC. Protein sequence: CASSPQLAGGLEETQYF.

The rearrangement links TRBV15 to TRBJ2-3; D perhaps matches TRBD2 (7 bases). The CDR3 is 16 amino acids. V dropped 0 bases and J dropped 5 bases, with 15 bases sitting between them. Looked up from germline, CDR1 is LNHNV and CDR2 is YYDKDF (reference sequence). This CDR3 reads CATSRDRRGPLDTQYF. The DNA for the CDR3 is TGTGCCACCAGCAGAGATCGGCGGGGGCCTTTAGATACGCAGTATTTT.

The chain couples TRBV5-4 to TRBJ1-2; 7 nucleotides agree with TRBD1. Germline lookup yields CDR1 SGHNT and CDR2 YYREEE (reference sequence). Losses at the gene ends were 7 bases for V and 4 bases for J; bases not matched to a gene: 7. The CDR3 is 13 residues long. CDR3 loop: CASGQGGTYGYTF. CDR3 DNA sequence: TGTGCCAGCGGGCAGGGGGGGACCTATGGCTACACCTTC.

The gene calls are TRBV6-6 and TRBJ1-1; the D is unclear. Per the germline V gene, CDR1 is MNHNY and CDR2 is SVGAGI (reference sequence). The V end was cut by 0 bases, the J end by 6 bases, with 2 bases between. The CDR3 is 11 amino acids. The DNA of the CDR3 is TGTGCCAGCAGTTACTCCGCTGAAGCTTTCTTT. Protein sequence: CASSYSAEAFF.

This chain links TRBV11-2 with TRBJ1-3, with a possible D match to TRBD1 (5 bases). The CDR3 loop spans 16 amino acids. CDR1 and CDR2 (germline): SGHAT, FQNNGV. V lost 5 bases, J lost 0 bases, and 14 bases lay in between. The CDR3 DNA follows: TGTGCCAGCAGCCCTTCGACAGTGCCCTCTGGAAACACCATATATTTT. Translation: CASSPSTVPSGNTIYF. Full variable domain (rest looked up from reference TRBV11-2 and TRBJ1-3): EAGVAQSPRYKIIEKRQSVAFWCNPISGHATLYWYQQILGQGPKLLIQFQNNGVVDDSQLPKDRFSAERLKGVDSTLKIQPAKLEDSAVYLCASSPSTVPSGNTIYFGEGSWLTVV.

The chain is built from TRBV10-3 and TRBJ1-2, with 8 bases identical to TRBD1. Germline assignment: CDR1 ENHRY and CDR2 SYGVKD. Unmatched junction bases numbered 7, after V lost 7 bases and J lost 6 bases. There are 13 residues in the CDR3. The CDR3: CAITLRQGHGYTF. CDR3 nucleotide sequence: TGTGCCATCACTCTACGACAGGGGCATGGCTACACCTTC.